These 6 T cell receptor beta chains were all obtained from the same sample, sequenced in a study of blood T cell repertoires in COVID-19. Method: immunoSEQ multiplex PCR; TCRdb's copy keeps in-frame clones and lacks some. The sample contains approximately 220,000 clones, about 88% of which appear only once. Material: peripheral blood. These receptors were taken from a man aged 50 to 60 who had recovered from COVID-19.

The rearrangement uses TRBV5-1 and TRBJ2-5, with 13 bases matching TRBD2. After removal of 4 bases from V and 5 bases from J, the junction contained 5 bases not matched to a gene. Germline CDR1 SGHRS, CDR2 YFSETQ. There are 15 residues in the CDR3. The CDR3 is CASSVGLAGLETQYF. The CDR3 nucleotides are TGCGCCAGCAGCGTGGGACTAGCGGGATTGGAGACCCAGTACTTC. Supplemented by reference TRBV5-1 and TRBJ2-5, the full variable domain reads KAGVTQTPRYLIKTRGQQVTLSCSPISGHRSVSWYQQTPGQGLQFLFEYFSETQRNKGNFPGRFSGRQFSNSRSEMNVSTLELGDSALYLCASSVGLAGLETQYFGPGTRLLVL.

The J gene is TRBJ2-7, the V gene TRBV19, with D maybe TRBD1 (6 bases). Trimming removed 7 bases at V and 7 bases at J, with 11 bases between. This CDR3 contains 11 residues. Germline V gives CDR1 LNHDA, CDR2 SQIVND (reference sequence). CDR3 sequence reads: CASMTGTEQYF. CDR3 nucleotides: TGTGCCAGTATGACTGGGACAGAGCAGTACTTC.

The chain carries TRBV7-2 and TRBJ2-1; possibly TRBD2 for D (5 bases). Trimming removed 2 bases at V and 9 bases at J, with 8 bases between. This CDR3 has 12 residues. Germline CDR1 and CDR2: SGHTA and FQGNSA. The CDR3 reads CASSLSSIEQFF. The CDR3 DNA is TGTGCCAGCAGCTTATCTAGCATTGAGCAGTTCTTC.

Here the CDR3 DNA reads TGTGCCAGCAGCTCGCGAGGGATGGGCTTGAGGAAAGAGACCCAGTACTTC. Its translation: CASSSRGMGLRKETQYF. The chain couples TRBV7-9 to TRBJ2-5; maybe TRBD2 (5 bases). CDR1 and CDR2 (germline): SEHNR, FQNEAQ (reference sequence). Trimming left V 4 bases short and J 3 bases short, with 21 bases between. This CDR3 has 17 amino acids.

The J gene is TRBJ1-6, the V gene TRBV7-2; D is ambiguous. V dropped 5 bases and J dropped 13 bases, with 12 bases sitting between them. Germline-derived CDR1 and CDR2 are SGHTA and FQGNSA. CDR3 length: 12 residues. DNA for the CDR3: TGTGCCAGCAGCACCCCTCGGGTGCCCCTCCACTTT. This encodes CASSTPRVPLHF.

CDR3 coding DNA: TGTGCCAGCAGTTCACCCCGGGGAGTGGGTACTGAAGCTTTCTTT. Residues: CASSSPRGVGTEAFF. The V and J genes are TRBV28 and TRBJ1-1, with D unresolved. This CDR3 comprises 15 residues. Trimming left V 4 bases short and J 5 bases short, with 17 bases between. Germline loops: CDR1 MDHEN, CDR2 SYDVKM.